The 19 T cell receptor beta chains given below trace back to one sample, sequenced in a study of blood T cell repertoires in COVID-19. Clones were sequenced by immunoSEQ multiplex PCR, and TCRdb holds only the in-frame ones, with some missing. The sample holds 100,000 to 150,000 clones, 85% seen once. Sequenced: peripheral blood. The source of these receptors is a woman at least 80 years old with acute or convalescent COVID-19.

This clone was seen once. The CDR3 loop is CASSEGRGWTEAFF. For the CDR3, the DNA is TGTGCCAGCAGTGAAGGGAGGGGCTGGACTGAAGCTTTCTTT. This sequence joins TRBV6-1 and TRBJ1-1; maybe TRBD1 (5 bases). With 1 base removed from V and 5 bases from J, the gap between germline ends came to 11 bases. From germline, CDR1 is MNHNS and CDR2 SASEGT. The CDR3 runs to 14 residues.

The V and J genes are TRBV29-1 and TRBJ1-2; tentative D call: TRBD1 (5 bases). Per germline, CDR1 SQVTM and CDR2 ANQGSEA. This CDR3 spans 13 amino acids. Trimming left V 6 bases short and J 4 bases short, with 15 bases between. The CDR3 sequence is CSVLGGSGYGYTF. The DNA of the CDR3 is TGCAGCGTCCTCGGGGGGAGCGGCTATGGCTACACCTTC.

The chain employs TRBV6-5 and TRBJ2-1, with TRBD2 matching over 9 bases. The V and J ends lost 5 bases and 9 bases, in that order; junction bases with no gene match: 8. CDR1 MNHEY and CDR2 SVGAGI come from the germline V gene. The CDR3 is 14 residues long. The DNA for the CDR3 is TGTGCCAGCAGTCCTAGCGGGGCTATCGGTGAGCAGTTCTTC. Protein sequence: CASSPSGAIGEQFF.

This rearrangement joins TRBV4-1 to TRBJ1-1; D is perhaps TRBD1 (6 bases). This CDR3 comprises 16 residues. The V gene lost 2 bases and the J gene lost 0 bases, with 13 bases spanning the gap. Germline assignment: CDR1 MGHRA and CDR2 YSYEKL. CDR3 coding DNA: TGCGCCAGCAGCCAACTGACAGGCAGTATGAACACTGAAGCTTTCTTT. This sequence encodes CASSQLTGSMNTEAFF.

The chain employs TRBV5-1 and TRBJ1-2; D call uncertain. V was trimmed by 0 bases and J by 2 bases, leaving 8 bases between them. The length of the CDR3 is 14 residues. Germline V CDR1 and CDR2: SGHRS, YFSETQ. CDR3 bases: TGCGCCAGCAGCTTGGGCAGTTCGAACTATGGCTACACCTTC. It specifies CASSLGSSNYGYTF. Based on the CDR3 plus reference TRBV5-1 and TRBJ1-2, the full variable domain is KAGVTQTPRYLIKTRGQQVTLSCSPISGHRSVSWYQQTPGQGLQFLFEYFSETQRNKGNFPGRFSGRQFSNSRSEMNVSTLELGDSALYLCASSLGSSNYGYTFGSGTRLTVV.

The CDR3 DNA is TGTGCCAGCAGTTCTCGCGGACAGAGGTCCTACGAGCAGTACTTC. Translated, it gives CASSSRGQRSYEQYF. This chain links TRBV6-2 or TRBV6-3 with TRBJ2-7, with TRBD1 as a possible D gene (6 bases). CDR1 is MNHEY, CDR2 SVGEGT, per germline. The V gene lost 4 bases and the J gene lost 1 base, with 14 bases spanning the gap. The CDR3 totals 15 residues.

The rearrangement joins TRBV4-3 to TRBJ2-3; D perhaps matches TRBD2 (7 bases). This CDR3 region has 15 residues. The V and J ends lost 1 base and 5 bases respectively, with 13 bases between them. CDR1 and CDR2 from the germline V gene are LGHNA and YSLEER. The CDR3 spells CASSQVWRGGDTQYF. The CDR3 DNA follows: TGCGCCAGCAGCCAAGTTTGGAGGGGGGGAGATACGCAGTATTTT.

V usage is TRBV5-1 and J usage is TRBJ2-1; TRBD2 is a possible D gene (6 bases). V was trimmed by 0 bases and J by 5 bases, leaving 9 bases between them. The CDR3 covers 14 residues. Per germline, CDR1 SGHRS and CDR2 YFSETQ. The CDR3 here is CASSLGGLNNEQFF. As DNA, the CDR3 is TGCGCCAGCAGCTTGGGGGGACTCAACAATGAGCAGTTCTTC.

The chain has TRBV7-4 and TRBJ1-5, with TRBD1 identical over 9 bases. The trim removed 3 bases at V and 7 bases at J, leaving 10 bases unmatched. This CDR3 contains 16 residues. Germline V CDR1 and CDR2: SGHVT, SQSDAQ. The CDR3 DNA follows: TGTGCCAGCAGCTTTTTACAGGGGGCGAGGGGGCAGCCCCAGCATTTT. Translating gives CASSFLQGARGQPQHF.

The rearrangement uses TRBV5-1 and TRBJ1-4; D remains unclear. This CDR3 has 13 amino acids. The germline V gene has CDR1 SGHRS and CDR2 YFSETQ. Trimming took off 9 bases at V and 3 bases at J, with 12 bases between the two ends. The DNA for the CDR3 is TGCGCCACCAGGATAGCAGCTAATGAAAAACTGTTTTTT. This gives the protein CATRIAANEKLFF.

V gene TRBV4-1 combines with J gene TRBJ1-2, with a tentative D call TRBD1 (5 bases). Germline-derived CDR1 and CDR2 are MGHRA and YSYEKL. V lost 1 base to trimming and J lost 4 bases, with 13 bases between them. CDR3 length: 15 amino acids. The CDR3 sequence is CASSQAEGVGYGYTF. The DNA for the CDR3 is TGCGCCAGCAGCCAAGCCGAAGGGGTTGGCTATGGCTACACCTTC.

This clone was seen just once. J is TRBJ1-3 and V is TRBV18; D unclear. Germline assignment: CDR1 KGHSH and CDR2 LQKENI. The V and J ends lost 1 base and 0 bases respectively, with 7 bases between them. The length of the CDR3 is 15 residues. This chain's CDR3 is CASSPQPVSGNTIYF. CDR3 bases: TGTGCCAGCTCACCACAGCCGGTCTCTGGAAACACCATATATTTT.

V is TRBV12-3 or TRBV12-4 and J is TRBJ1-5, with D maybe TRBD1 (6 bases). V lost 6 bases, J lost 9 bases, and 12 bases lay in between. CDR3 length: 12 residues. The CDR3 DNA reads TGTGCCAGCAGGAGGGGGTTTGGGCCCCAGCATTTT. This gives the protein CASRRGFGPQHF.

This chain uses TRBV28 with TRBJ1-5; TRBD1 matches at 7 bases. Per germline, CDR1 MDHEN and CDR2 SYDVKM. The ends lost 11 bases at V and 6 bases at J; junction bases unmatched: 13. The CDR3 is 14 amino acids. The CDR3 DNA is TGTGCCGTGACAGACCACAGGGGAGTTCAGCCCCAGCATTTT. Its translation: CAVTDHRGVQPQHF.

This clone turned up a few times. The gene calls are TRBV4-1 and TRBJ1-5; D perhaps matches TRBD1 (5 bases). The CDR3 contains 17 residues. V gave up 1 base and J gave up 5 bases, with 18 bases separating them. CDR1 and CDR2 from the germline V gene are MGHRA and YSYEKL. The CDR3 nucleotides read TGCGCCAGCAGCCAAGCCTCCCAGGGTAGATGGGATCAGCCCCAGCATTTT. This sequence encodes CASSQASQGRWDQPQHF.

V usage is TRBV6-5 and J usage is TRBJ2-2, with D perhaps TRBD2 (5 bases). V gave up 10 bases and J gave up 7 bases, with 16 bases separating them. This CDR3 contains 13 residues. Per germline, CDR1 MNHEY and CDR2 SVGAGI. The DNA of the CDR3 is TGTGCCACGGGGATGCCCCCTTTCGGGGAGCTGTTTTTT. It encodes CATGMPPFGELFF.

V is TRBV5-4 and J is TRBJ2-2; 7 bases match TRBD1. This CDR3 is built from 15 residues. With V trimmed by 3 bases and J by 5 bases, 7 bases remained unmatched. Germline CDR1 is SGHNT and CDR2 is YYREEE (reference sequence). CDR3 sequence: CASSSVQGVTGELFF. The CDR3 nucleotides read TGTGCCAGCAGCTCCGTCCAGGGGGTGACCGGGGAGCTGTTTTTT. The whole variable domain, filled in from reference TRBV5-4 and TRBJ2-2, reads ETGVTQSPTHLIKTRGQQVTLRCSSQSGHNTVSWYQQALGQGPQFIFQYYREEENGRGNFPPRFSGLQFPNYSSELNVNALELDDSALYLCASSSVQGVTGELFFGEGSRLTVL.

The chain joins TRBV5-1 to TRBJ1-4; TRBD1 matches at 9 bases. CDR1 is SGHRS, CDR2 YFSETQ, per germline. V dropped 4 bases and J dropped 8; count of bases not matched to a gene: 9. There are 15 residues in the CDR3. CDR3 sequence reads: CASSDPGTGNEKLFF. In nucleotides, the CDR3 is TGCGCCAGCAGCGATCCCGGGACAGGGAACGAAAAACTGTTTTTT.

The genes are TRBV10-3 and TRBJ1-1; D is unclear. From germline, CDR1 is ENHRY and CDR2 SYGVKD. The CDR3 is 12 residues long. Deletions cut 0 bases from V and 8 bases from J, with 7 bases between. In nucleotides, the CDR3 is TGTGCCATCAGTGAGTCGAAAAGCGAAGCTTTCTTT. Its protein is CAISESKSEAFF.